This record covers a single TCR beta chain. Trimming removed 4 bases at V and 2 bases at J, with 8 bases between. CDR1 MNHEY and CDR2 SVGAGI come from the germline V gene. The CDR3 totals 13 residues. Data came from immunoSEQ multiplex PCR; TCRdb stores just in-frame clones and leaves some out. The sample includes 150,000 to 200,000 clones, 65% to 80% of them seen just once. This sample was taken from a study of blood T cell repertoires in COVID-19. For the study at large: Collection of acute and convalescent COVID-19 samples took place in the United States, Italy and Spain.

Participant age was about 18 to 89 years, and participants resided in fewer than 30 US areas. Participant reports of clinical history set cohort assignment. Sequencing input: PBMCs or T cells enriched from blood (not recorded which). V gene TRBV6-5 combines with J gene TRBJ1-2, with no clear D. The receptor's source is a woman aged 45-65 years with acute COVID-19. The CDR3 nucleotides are TGTGCCAGCAGTTGGGAGGAAAACTATGGCTACACCTTC. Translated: CASSWEENYGYTF.